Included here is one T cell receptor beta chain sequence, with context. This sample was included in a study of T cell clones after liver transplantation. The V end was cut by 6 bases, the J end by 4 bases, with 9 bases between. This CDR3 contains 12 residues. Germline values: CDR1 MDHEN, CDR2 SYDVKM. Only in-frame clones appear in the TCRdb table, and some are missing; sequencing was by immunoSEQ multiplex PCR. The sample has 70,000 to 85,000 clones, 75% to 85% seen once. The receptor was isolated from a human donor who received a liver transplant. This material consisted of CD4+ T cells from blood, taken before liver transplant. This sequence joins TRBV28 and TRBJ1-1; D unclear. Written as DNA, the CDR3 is TGTGCCAGCAGCCCTCTGGGCACTGAAGCTTTCTTT. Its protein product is CASSPLGTEAFF.